A selection of T cell receptor beta chains follows, all from one sample in a study of Ad26.COV2.S vaccination and SARS-CoV-2 variants. Here immunoSEQ multiplex PCR was the method, and the copy in TCRdb shows in-frame clones only, minus some. The table lists approximately 360,000 clones, about four fifths of them singletons. Sequencing used peripheral blood, obtained in a trial of Ad26.COV2.S vaccine versus placebo. The receptors shown here come from a person between 18 and 65 years old who received the Ad26.COV2.S COVID-19 vaccine or a placebo. Each CDR3 is given with its conserved first and last residue. D genes are given only for firm matches. Only part of the rows carry a size: once, few, many, or a class if the clone is expanded.

D gene	V gene	J gene	clone size	CDR3 DNA	CDR3 protein
-	TRBV6-5	TRBJ2-6	-	TGTGCCAGCAGGCCGCCTGGGGCCAACGTCCTGACTTTC	CASRPPGANVLTF
-	TRBV9	TRBJ1-1	-	TGTGCCAGCAGCGACAGGACGAACACTGAAGCTTTCTTT	CASSDRTNTEAFF
TRBD2	TRBV3-1/TRBV3-2	TRBJ2-1	-	TGTGCCAGCAGCCAAGACCCCCCTCCTAGCGGGAGGGCGTACAATGAGCAGTTCTTC	CASSQDPPPSGRAYNEQFF
-	TRBV6-2/TRBV6-3	TRBJ2-7	-	TGTGCCAGCAGTTCACTAGCCTACTCCTCCTCGTCCGAGGAGTACTTC	CASSSLAYSSSSEEYF
-	TRBV10-1	TRBJ1-1	once	TGCGCCAGCAGTGAATCAACCACTGAAGCTTTCTTT	CASSESTTEAFF
TRBD2	TRBV5-1	TRBJ2-5	-	TGCGCCAGCAGCTCTTTAGCGGGAGCTCAAGAGACCCAGTACTTC	CASSSLAGAQETQYF
-	TRBV10-3	TRBJ1-2	-	TGTGCCATCAAAAGTAAAGACTATGGCTACACCTTC	CAIKSKDYGYTF
-	TRBV20-1	TRBJ1-2	-	TGCAGTGCTCGGGACGGCGGCTACACCTTC	CSARDGGYTF
-	TRBV5-1	TRBJ2-1	-	TGCGCCAGCAGCCGGGACCAGATCTACAATGAGCAGTTCTTC	CASSRDQIYNEQFF
-	TRBV11-3	TRBJ2-7	-	TGTGCCAGCAGCTTAGATAGGTACGAGCAGTACTTC	CASSLDRYEQYF
-	TRBV3-1/TRBV3-2	TRBJ2-2	-	TGTGCCAGCAGCTATGTAGGGGGCGGGACGGAGCTGTTTTTT	CASSYVGGGTELFF
TRBD1	TRBV5-1	TRBJ1-4	-	TGCGCCAGCAGCCCGACAGGGGGCGGAGAAAAACTGTTTTTT	CASSPTGGGEKLFF